This T cell receptor beta chain was captured in a study of shared clonotypes between healthy human individuals. Germline V CDR1 and CDR2: MNHEY, SMNVEV (reference sequence). The CDR3 totals 15 residues. Authors' methods: ImmunoSEQ output lacked quality scores and full-length reads, limiting matched filtering. Using immunoSEQ multiplex PCR, the repertoire was profiled, and TCRdb retains in-frame clones only, with some absent. That table gives V, J and clone size, and the DNA gave D and trimming. Of approximately 480,000 clones detected, almost 80% appear once; the ten largest clones hold around 12%. Sequencing was performed on PBMCs. The J gene is TRBJ2-5, the V gene TRBV27; D gene unclear. The DNA end lines up better with TRBJ2-7; the J call may be wrong. The source is a woman between 40 and 50 years old in good health. Some clones in this sample may be carry-over from other donors' samples. The CDR3 here is CASSFQLDTSYEQYF. In DNA, the CDR3 is TGTGCCAGCAGTTTCCAACTCGATACTTCCTACGAGCAGTACTTC.